Sequencing of this T cell receptor (beta chain) was carried out in a study of T cell clusters in autoimmune cytopenias (dated by TCRdb to the late 2010s). For context, the study as a whole: Among healthy donor controls, the mean age was approximately 52 years, the median age was roughly 62 years, and about half of the roughly 43 were female. Per sample, TRB sequencing gave a median depth of about 50,000 reads and a median of approximately 2,400 distinct TRB clonotypes. Peripheral blood TRB and IGH repertoires were sequenced in autoimmune cytopenia patients at active disease and during treatment follow-up, alongside healthy, CLL and autoimmune hepatitis controls. The study aimed to test whether autoimmune cytopenia patients carry a disease-specific immune repertoire signature usable as a blood-based biomarker. Controls were about two dozen age-matched healthy donors for primary cytopenia and around 13 age-matched CLL patients for secondary cytopenia. The comparison group for autoimmune hepatitis repertoires was more than 20 healthy donors matched for age and sex.

The paper as a whole reports these results and caveats: Compared with active autoimmune hepatitis patients, healthy donors had almost three times as many exclusive TRB clusters, a finding consistent with an autoimmunity-wide signature. The GLIPH analysis suggested a lack of physiological T cell clusters in primary autoimmune cytopenia patients, since some 50 clusters were exclusive to healthy donors whereas some 15 were exclusive to patients. TRB repertoire shifts, with less even repertoires observed in secondary cytopenia and CLL, were mostly attributed to lymphoma bias rather than autoimmunity. The T cell clusters were defined only in silico, and the functional role of the clusters was left to be validated experimentally. In the comparison of secondary cytopenia with CLL, no cluster-lack signature showed up, apparently because the dominant lymphoma-associated repertoire masked the signature.

TRB amplification used about 230 ng of peripheral blood genomic DNA, 30,000 to 40,000 genome equivalents, per sample. To amplify TRB rearrangements, a touch-down multiplex PCR protocol was run with the TRB-A and TRB-B primer pools combined in a single tube. Illumina adapters and sample indices were attached to the amplicons through two consecutive PCR reactions using Phusion HS II polymerase. The amplicons were gel-purified using the NucleoSpin Gel and PCR Clean-up kit, after which quantification was performed by Qubit and quality was checked on an Agilent 2100 Bioanalyzer. Libraries were sequenced on an Illumina MiSeq using 600-cycle, single-indexed, paired-end runs. In the source study's methods: TRB reads were aligned and assembled with MiXCR version 2.1.12 using the default MiXCR reference library. A clone was defined by each unique CDR3 nucleotide sequence, and the analysis included only productive sequences with two or more reads. Alpha-parameterized diversity profiles (alpha 0 to 5), including the Shannon (alpha 1) and Simpson (alpha 2) indices, were computed with an R script to assess repertoire diversity. Combinatorial TRB VJ usage was calculated with the tcR package and was compared between cohorts by principal component analysis performed with ade4. TCRbeta CDR3s were clustered with GLIPH on cohort pairs matched by age and read depth, and cluster frequencies were compared by Wilcoxon test. TCRdb reanalyzed the reads, keeping one entry per CDR3 protein sequence and omitting DNA. It is TCRdb's table, rather than the study itself, that gives the V and J calls and clone size. The sample's clone listing holds fewer than 7,500 distinct CDR3 sequences. The ten largest clonotypes hold around a third of the sample.

The CDR3 starts with the cysteine, ends with the phenylalanine, and has 14 residues. Nucleotide data are not available. The germline V gene (reference sequence) supplies CDR1 PRHDT and CDR2 FYEKMQ. Details on this clonotype: Its antigen is unknown.

The same data also went into a second study, on T cell repertoires in aging, cancer and after chemotherapy. The other study reports the following: Six donor age groups were covered, ranging from 30 or younger up to 70 or older, and each group contained at least three individuals. Control TCR repertoires from healthy donors were recorded over several months to years, and clear clonal overlap was observed across re-sampling. Approximately 10 million TCR reads were contained in the full dataset. Untreated patients with hematological or solid cancers showed significantly lower blood TCR diversity and higher clonality than age-matched healthy donors. Declining TCR diversity with age in healthy donors was mainly explained by loss of richness; in cancer patients, loss of evenness also contributed. In both cancer cohorts, median generation probability rose over the chemotherapy interval, which suggests that the repertoire was reconstituted through rebound thymic output. According to the authors, the repertoire data do not allow conclusions to be drawn about immunological memory after chemotherapy. Peripheral blood TCR beta repertoires from healthy donors and cancer patients were profiled to examine immunoaging and T cell reconstitution after chemotherapy. Alongside 95 to 100 healthy donors serving as a reference group, the cohort included roughly 220 cancer patients, of whom some 91 had hematological cancers and more than 110 had solid cancers. MiXCR versions 2.12 and 3.0.5 were used to process TRB sequences. Shannon diversity, evenness, clonality (one minus evenness), and alpha-parameterized diversity profiles from alpha 0 to 5 were included as repertoire metrics. The IGoR algorithm was used to calculate generation probabilities for clones in the paired samples taken before and after chemotherapy.

Sequencing was done on a sample of peripheral blood. The receptor chain draws on TRBV13 and TRBJ1-1; the TCRdb call, TRBD1, lacks DNA for checking. The sequence was obtained from a human donor in good health. The CDR3 region reads CASSFPAGQPEAFF.